Below are 32 T cell receptor beta chains sequenced from a single sample in a study of shared T cell receptors in the human thymus. Repertoires were generated with immunoSEQ multiplex PCR, while TCRdb's copy carries only in-frame clones and drops some. The table includes hundreds of thousands of clones, roughly 88% detected once. This sample also appeared in a second study, on human thymus T cells.

The sample comprised thymocytes. The receptors shown here come from a girl less than two years old with a congenital heart defect.

The chain recombines TRBV28 with TRBJ2-7; 10 bases match TRBD1. CDR1 and CDR2 (germline): MDHEN, SYDVKM. The CDR3 length is 15 residues. V shed 1 base, J shed 5 bases, and the junction held 5 bases outside the gene matches. DNA of the CDR3: TGTGCCAGCAGTTTATTGGGACAGGGGATCCACGAGCAGTACTTC. Residues: CASSLLGQGIHEQYF. The entire variable domain, with the rest obtained from reference TRBV28 and TRBJ2-7, is as follows: DVKVTQSSRYLVKRTGEKVFLECVQDMDHENMFWYRQDPGLGLRLIYFSYDVKMKEKGDIPEGYSVSREKKERFSLILESASTNQTSMYLCASSLLGQGIHEQYFGPGTRLTVT.

V is TRBV11-2 and J is TRBJ1-1; maybe TRBD1 (5 bases). V lost 5 bases, J lost 2 bases, and 24 bases lay in between. This CDR3 has 18 amino acids. Germline CDR1 and CDR2: SGHAT and FQNNGV. CDR3 region: CASSPTRVGGTENTEAFF. The CDR3 coding sequence is TGTGCCAGCAGCCCAACCCGGGTGGGGGGTACTGAAAACACTGAAGCTTTCTTT.

This clone appeared once. This rearrangement joins TRBV5-1 to TRBJ2-3, with TRBD2 identical over 10 bases. The germline CDR1 and CDR2 sequences are SGHRS and YFSETQ. The junction had 8 bases not matched to a gene; V was cut back by 3 bases and J by 4 bases. The CDR3 length is 16 residues. The CDR3 sequence: CASSWGERGGADTQYF. CDR3 in DNA: TGCGCCAGCAGCTGGGGCGAGCGGGGGGGCGCAGATACGCAGTATTTT.

This rearrangement joins TRBV7-9 to TRBJ2-3; weak D call: TRBD1 (5 bases). CDR1 SEHNR and CDR2 FQNEAQ come from the germline V gene (reference sequence). This CDR3 has 14 residues. Trimming pared 5 bases from V and 3 bases from J, leaving 12 bases between. The CDR3 here is CASSPTEPTDTQYF. In DNA, the CDR3 is TGTGCCAGCAGCCCGACAGAGCCTACAGATACGCAGTATTTT.

A few counts support this clone. V gene TRBV2 combines with J gene TRBJ1-4; tentatively, D is TRBD1 (6 bases). CDR3 size: 14 residues. V gave up 4 bases and J gave up 7 bases, with 13 bases separating them. Per the germline V gene, CDR1 is SNHLY and CDR2 is FYNNEI. This chain's CDR3 is CASSARGAIEKLFF. In nucleotides, the CDR3 is TGTGCCAGCAGTGCCCGGGGGGCGATTGAAAAACTGTTTTTT. Full variable domain (missing parts from reference TRBV2 and TRBJ1-4): EPEVTQTPSHQVTQMGQEVILRCVPISNHLYFYWYRQILGQKVEFLVSFYNNEISEKSEIFDDQFSVERPDGSNFTLKIRSTKLEDSAMYFCASSARGAIEKLFFGSGTQLSVL.

Regarding this clone: The DNA is left out, because the CDR3 cannot be placed on it with certainty; the CDR3 is given as TCRdb lists it. V gene TRBV21-1 combines with J gene TRBJ1-5; the table's TRBD1 call for D was not verified on the DNA. TRBV21-1 is termed a pseudogene. The CDR3 comprises 17 residues, both ends counted. CDR3 sequence: CASSNYPVAVGNQPQHF.

The chain employs TRBV4-1 and TRBJ2-2; the D gene is possibly TRBD2 (5 bases). This CDR3 has 19 amino acids. The V gene lost 4 bases and the J gene lost 0 bases, with 21 bases spanning the gap. The germline V gene has CDR1 MGHRA and CDR2 YSYEKL. The CDR3 loop reads CASSPPIIDGEPNTGELFF. The DNA of the CDR3 is TGCGCCAGCAGCCCTCCTATTATAGACGGGGAACCGAACACCGGGGAGCTGTTTTTT.

The CDR3 is CSARAQVAFF. Here the CDR3 DNA reads TGCAGTGCTAGAGCCCAGGTGGCTTTCTTT. V gene TRBV20-1 combines with J gene TRBJ1-1; D remains ambiguous. Trimming took 1 base from V and 11 from J, leaving 8 bases between them. Germline CDR1 and CDR2: DFQATT and SNEGSKA (reference sequence). This CDR3 spans 10 amino acids.

The V call is TRBV5-4, the J call TRBJ2-7; D is possibly TRBD2 (6 bases). CDR1 SGHNT and CDR2 YYREEE come from the germline V gene (reference sequence). This CDR3 spans 12 amino acids. V shed 0 bases and J shed 5 bases, with 6 bases lying between them. The chain's CDR3 is CASSLGGDEQYF. The CDR3 DNA reads TGTGCCAGCAGCTTGGGCGGGGACGAGCAGTACTTC.

The chain combines TRBV7-2 with TRBJ2-3; 11 positions agree with TRBD2. Germline CDR1 is SGHTA and CDR2 is FQGNSA. V was pared by 1 base and J by 5 bases, with 5 bases of the junction left unmatched. This CDR3 spans 16 amino acids. Here the CDR3 reads CASSLDLAGGGDTQYF. CDR3 sequence (DNA): TGTGCCAGCAGCTTAGATCTAGCGGGGGGAGGAGATACGCAGTATTTT.

The chain uses TRBV19 and TRBJ1-2, with a weak D call TRBD1 (5 bases). Germline loops: CDR1 LNHDA, CDR2 SQIVND (reference sequence). This CDR3 is 12 amino acids long. Trimming shortened V by 10 bases and J by 3 bases, and 12 bases separated the two germline ends. CDR3: CATEQAYYGYTF. DNA of the CDR3: TGTGCCACCGAACAGGCCTACTATGGCTACACCTTC. The complete variable domain, with remaining parts taken from reference TRBV19 and TRBJ1-2, reads DGGITQSPKYLFRKEGQNVTLSCEQNLNHDAMYWYRQDPGQGLRLIYYSQIVNDFQKGDIAEGYSVSREKKESFPLTVTSAQKNPTAFYLCATEQAYYGYTFGSGTRLTVV.

The chain employs TRBV12-5 and TRBJ2-7; D is perhaps TRBD2 (5 bases). CDR3 length equals 13 residues. Per germline, CDR1 LGHNT and CDR2 FRNRAP. V was clipped by 2 bases and J by 4 bases, with 9 bases between them. The CDR3 region has the DNA TGTGCTAGTGGTTTGAGGACTCCTTACGAGCAGTACTTC. It translates to CASGLRTPYEQYF.

V usage is TRBV6-1 and J usage is TRBJ2-7; D ambiguous. Deletions cut 10 bases from V and 2 bases from J, with 18 bases between. CDR1 MNHNS and CDR2 SASEGT come from the germline V gene. This CDR3 region has 14 residues. Here the CDR3 DNA reads TGTGCCACCTACCGTGGAGATTACCCCTACGAGCAGTACTTC. Protein sequence: CATYRGDYPYEQYF.

The rearrangement joins TRBV5-6 to TRBJ2-2, with D unclear. V lost 5 bases and J lost 5, with 4 bases in between. CDR1 is SGHDT and CDR2 is YYEEEE in the germline V gene. CDR3 length: 11 residues. The CDR3 coding sequence is TGTGCCAGCAGTTCGACCGGGGAGCTGTTTTTT. Amino acids: CASSSTGELFF.

V and J are TRBV4-1 and TRBJ1-1; no clear D. Germline V gives CDR1 MGHRA, CDR2 YSYEKL. The CDR3 sequence is 13 residues long. V lost 5 bases and J lost 2, with 9 bases in between. The CDR3 coding sequence is TGCGCCAGCAGCGTCCGACATAACACTGAAGCTTTCTTT. The encoded protein is CASSVRHNTEAFF.

The genes are TRBV7-4 and TRBJ1-1; the D gene is possibly TRBD1 (5 bases). Germline CDR1 is SGHVT and CDR2 is SQSDAQ. The CDR3 is made up of 13 amino acids. Deletions cut 5 bases from V and 2 bases from J, with 9 bases between. The chain's CDR3 is CASSPDTNTEAFF. The CDR3 region has the DNA TGTGCCAGCAGCCCGGACACTAACACTGAAGCTTTCTTT. Full variable domain (outside the CDR3, taken from reference TRBV7-4 and TRBJ1-1): GAGVSQSPRYKVAKRGRDVALRCDSISGHVTLYWYRQTLGQGSEVLTYSQSDAQRDKSGRPSGRFSAERPERSVSTLKIQRTEQGDSAVYLCASSPDTNTEAFFGQGTRLTVV.

The rearrangement links TRBV7-8 to TRBJ2-7, with D tentatively TRBD1 (5 bases). CDR3 length equals 14 residues. Trimming shortened V by 1 base and J by 2 bases, and 9 bases separated the two germline ends. Germline loops: CDR1 SGHVS, CDR2 FQNEAQ. CDR3 sequence reads: CASSLDRGPYEQYF. In nucleotides, the CDR3 is TGTGCCAGCAGCTTAGATAGGGGCCCCTACGAGCAGTACTTC.

The chain recombines TRBV4-3 with TRBJ2-1, with a weak D call TRBD2 (5 bases). The CDR3 covers 17 residues. V lost 1 base to trimming and J lost 0 bases, with 13 bases between them. Germline lookup yields CDR1 LGHNA and CDR2 YSLEER. In DNA form, the CDR3 reads TGCGCCAGCAGCCAAGTAGGGAGTCCGAACTCCTACAATGAGCAGTTCTTC. This gives the protein CASSQVGSPNSYNEQFF.

This rearrangement joins TRBV19 to TRBJ2-5; a weak D match, TRBD1 (6 bases). Per the germline V gene, CDR1 is LNHDA and CDR2 is SQIVND (reference sequence). The CDR3 runs to 15 residues. Trimming pared 5 bases from V and 5 bases from J, leaving 18 bases between. The CDR3 DNA follows: TGTGCCAGTAGTGATGATCCGGGACAACGGGAGACCCAGTACTTC. This encodes CASSDDPGQRETQYF.

This clone was picked up one time. This chain connects TRBV18 to TRBJ1-6; D is perhaps TRBD1 (6 bases). Germline values: CDR1 KGHSH, CDR2 LQKENI. CDR3 length equals 15 residues. The V and J ends lost 3 bases and 7 bases respectively, with 13 bases between them. The CDR3 nucleotides read TGTGCCAGCTCACCTACAGGGATTTGCAATTCACCCCTCCACTTT. Translated: CASSPTGICNSPLHF.

V and J are TRBV2 and TRBJ1-5; possibly TRBD1 for D (5 bases). CDR1 and CDR2 (germline): SNHLY, FYNNEI. This CDR3 spans 14 amino acids. V was clipped by 7 bases and J by 5 bases, with 15 bases between them. CDR3 residues: CASKIRGVHQPQHF. The CDR3 DNA is TGTGCCAGCAAAATACGGGGGGTCCATCAGCCCCAGCATTTT.

This sequence joins TRBV7-5 and TRBJ2-1; TRBD2 is taken as the D call from the table, unchecked against the DNA. TRBV7-5 is deemed a pseudogene. The CDR3 covers 15 residues. DNA for the CDR3: TGTGCCAGAAGCTTAGCGGCTAGAGGGTACAATGAGCAGTTCTTC. Translating gives CARSLAARGYNEQFF.

The rearrangement uses TRBV13 and TRBJ2-3; the match to TRBD2 covers 15 bases. Trimming cost V 0 bases and J 1 base; bases outside gene matches: 11. Per the germline V gene, CDR1 is PRHDT and CDR2 is FYEKMQ (reference sequence). This CDR3 spans 21 amino acids. In DNA, the CDR3 is TGTGCCAGCAGCTTAGGTATGGTCCGGACTAGCGGGGGGGCGTGCACAGATACGCAGTATTTT. It specifies CASSLGMVRTSGGACTDTQYF.

The chain combines TRBV15 with TRBJ1-2; 10 positions agree with TRBD1. Losses at the gene ends were 2 bases for V and 2 bases for J; bases not matched to a gene: 8. There are 17 residues in the CDR3. Germline-derived CDR1 and CDR2 are LNHNV and YYDKDF (reference sequence). The CDR3, as DNA: TGTGCCACCAGCAGAACACCTGACAGGGGGCGGAACTATGGCTACACCTTC. Amino acid sequence: CATSRTPDRGRNYGYTF.

This chain connects TRBV6-6 to TRBJ1-1, with 7 bases matching TRBD1. The length of the CDR3 is 14 residues. Germline-derived CDR1 and CDR2 are MNHNY and SVGAGI (reference sequence). The V segment lost 0 bases and the J segment 7 bases; nucleotides outside the gene matches: 5. This chain's CDR3 is CASSYSRGLSEAFF. The DNA for the CDR3 is TGTGCCAGCAGTTACTCGAGGGGGCTTAGTGAAGCTTTCTTT.

The chain has TRBV7-8 and TRBJ1-1, with D possibly being TRBD1 (6 bases). Germline CDR1 and CDR2: SGHVS and FQNEAQ. The CDR3 is 14 amino acids. The V gene lost 0 bases and the J gene lost 4 bases, with 9 bases spanning the gap. CDR3 bases: TGTGCCAGCAGCTTAGCAGAACAGGGCACTGAAGCTTTCTTT. It specifies CASSLAEQGTEAFF. The full variable domain, rest sourced from reference TRBV7-8 and TRBJ1-1, is GAGVSQSPRYKVAKRGQDVALRCDPISGHVSLFWYQQALGQGPEFLTYFQNEAQLDKSGLPSDRFFAERPEGSVSTLKIQRTQQEDSAVYLCASSLAEQGTEAFFGQGTRLTVV.

A note on this clone: Other DNA sequences in this specimen translate into the identical CDR3. The rearrangement uses TRBV5-1 and TRBJ2-2; D ambiguous. V lost 2 bases and J lost 6, with 5 bases in between. The germline V gene has CDR1 SGHRS and CDR2 YFSETQ. The CDR3 is made up of 12 amino acids. The CDR3 reads CASSLPAGELFF. DNA for the CDR3: TGCGCCAGCAGCTTACCGGCCGGGGAGCTGTTTTTT. The full variable domain, its missing parts supplied by reference TRBV5-1 and TRBJ2-2, is KAGVTQTPRYLIKTRGQQVTLSCSPISGHRSVSWYQQTPGQGLQFLFEYFSETQRNKGNFPGRFSGRQFSNSRSEMNVSTLELGDSALYLCASSLPAGELFFGEGSRLTVL.

The chain uses TRBV11-2 and TRBJ2-7; D is possibly TRBD1 (5 bases). The V gene lost 7 bases and the J gene lost 0 bases, with 16 bases spanning the gap. The CDR3 is 15 amino acids. Per the germline V gene, CDR1 is SGHAT and CDR2 is FQNNGV. CDR3 in amino acids: CASTPGYLSSYEQYF. Written as DNA, the CDR3 is TGTGCCAGCACCCCAGGGTATTTGAGCTCCTACGAGCAGTACTTC. Full variable domain (rest looked up from reference TRBV11-2 and TRBJ2-7): EAGVAQSPRYKIIEKRQSVAFWCNPISGHATLYWYQQILGQGPKLLIQFQNNGVVDDSQLPKDRFSAERLKGVDSTLKIQPAKLEDSAVYLCASTPGYLSSYEQYFGPGTRLTVT.

The rearrangement uses TRBV7-9 and TRBJ2-5; 11 positions match TRBD2. The CDR3 covers 18 residues. Germline trimming cut 0 bases from V and 5 bases from J; bases unmatched to any gene: 11. CDR1 and CDR2 from the germline V gene are SEHNR and FQNEAQ (reference sequence). In nucleotides, the CDR3 is TGTGCCAGCAGCTTAGCGTGGGGTCTAGCGGGGGGAGAGGAGACCCAGTACTTC. This sequence encodes CASSLAWGLAGGEETQYF.

This clone was seen just once. The chain has TRBV10-3 and TRBJ1-2, with a possible D match to TRBD1 (5 bases). V lost 6 bases and J 4 bases, leaving 21 bases between the germline ends. This CDR3 has 16 residues. Germline V gives CDR1 ENHRY, CDR2 SYGVKD. This chain's CDR3 is CAIRRQSTGFSYGYTF. CDR3 nucleotide sequence: TGTGCCATCAGAAGACAGTCCACTGGTTTTTCCTATGGCTACACCTTC.

The chain couples TRBV27 to TRBJ1-6; 8 positions match TRBD1. The CDR3 is made up of 14 amino acids. Per germline, CDR1 MNHEY and CDR2 SMNVEV (reference sequence). The ends lost 8 bases at V and 8 bases at J; junction bases unmatched: 8. The CDR3 coding sequence is TGTGCCAGCGCACAGGGGGTTGAGGATTCACCCCTCCACTTT. Protein product: CASAQGVEDSPLHF.

V and J are TRBV18 and TRBJ2-5; TRBD1 aligns across 9 bases. Losses at the gene ends were 6 bases for V and 1 base for J; bases not matched to a gene: 12. CDR1 and CDR2 (germline): KGHSH, LQKENI. CDR3 size: 17 residues. In DNA form, the CDR3 reads TGTGCCAGCTCTCAATTCCGGGACAGGGAGATCCAAGAGACCCAGTACTTC. Amino acids: CASSQFRDREIQETQYF.